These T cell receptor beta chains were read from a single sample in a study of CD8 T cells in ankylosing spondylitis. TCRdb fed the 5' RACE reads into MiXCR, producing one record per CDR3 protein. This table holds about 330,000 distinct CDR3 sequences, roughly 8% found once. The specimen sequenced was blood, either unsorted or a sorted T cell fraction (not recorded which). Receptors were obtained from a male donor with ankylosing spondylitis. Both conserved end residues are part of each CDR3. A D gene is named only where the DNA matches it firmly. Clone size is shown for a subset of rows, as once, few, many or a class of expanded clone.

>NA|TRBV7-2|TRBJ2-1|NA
TGTGCCAGCAGCTACCTTGGGGGCAGCTACAATGAGCAGTTCTTC
CASSYLGGSYNEQFF
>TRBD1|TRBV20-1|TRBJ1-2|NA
TGCAGTGCTAGAGACCGGGACAGGGGGACAGCTAACTATGGCTACACCTTC
CSARDRDRGTANYGYTF
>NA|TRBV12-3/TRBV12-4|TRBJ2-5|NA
TGTGCCAGCACCCTATGGCCCGGGGAGACCCAGTACTTC
CASTLWPGETQYF
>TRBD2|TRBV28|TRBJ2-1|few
TGTGCCAGCAGTTTATGGGAAGGGCTAGCGGGAGACGAGCAGTTCTTC
CASSLWEGLAGDEQFF
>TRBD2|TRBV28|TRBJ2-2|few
TGTGCCAGCAGTTTCGATCGGACTAGCGGGGGGAACACCGGGGAGCTGTTTTTT
CASSFDRTSGGNTGELFF
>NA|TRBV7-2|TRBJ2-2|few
TGTGCCAGCAGCTCATACGTAGGGTACACCGGGGAGCTGTTTTTT
CASSSYVGYTGELFF
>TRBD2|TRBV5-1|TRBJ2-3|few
TGCGCCAGCAGACTAGCGGGAGGGCCACCCGATACGCAGTATTTT
CASRLAGGPPDTQYF
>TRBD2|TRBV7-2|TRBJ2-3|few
TGTGCCAGCAGCTTAGAGAGCGGGAGGGAAAGCGGTACGCAGTATTTT
CASSLESGRESGTQYF
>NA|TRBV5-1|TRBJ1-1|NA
TGCGCCAGCAGCTTCTCCGAGGCAGGGGTGGGGAACACTGAAGCTTTCTTT
CASSFSEAGVGNTEAFF
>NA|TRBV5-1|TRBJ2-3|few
TGCGCCAGCAGCGTGGAGACGCGCGGCAGCACAGATACGCAGTATTTT
CASSVETRGSTDTQYF
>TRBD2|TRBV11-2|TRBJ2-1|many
TGTGCCAGCAGCACCGGGACTAGCGGGAGTTACAATGAGCAGTTCTTC
CASSTGTSGSYNEQFF
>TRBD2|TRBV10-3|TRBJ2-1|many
TGTGCCTTCAGCCCGGGACTAGCTATTGAGCAGTTCTTC
CAFSPGLAIEQFF
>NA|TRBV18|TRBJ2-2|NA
TGTGCCAGCTCACCTAGGTCGCGGACCGGGGAGCTGTTTTTT
CASSPRSRTGELFF
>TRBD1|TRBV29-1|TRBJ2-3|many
TGCAGCTCCTCCCCGGGACAGGGTCCCACAGATACGCAGTATTTT
CSSSPGQGPTDTQYF
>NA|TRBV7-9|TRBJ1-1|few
TGTGCCAGCAGCAACAGCGCAAAAGGTGGGGGATCAGAAGCTTTCTTT
CASSNSAKGGGSEAFF
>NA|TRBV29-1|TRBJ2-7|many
TGCAGCGTTCTCAGCGGATCTGGGGGCGAGCAGTACTTC
CSVLSGSGGEQYF
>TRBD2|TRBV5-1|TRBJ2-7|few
TGCGCCAGCAGCGCTAGCGGGAGGTCTGGTGAGCAGTACTTC
CASSASGRSGEQYF
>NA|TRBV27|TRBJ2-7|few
TGTGCCAGCAGTAACGTGGGTTACTACGAGCAGTACTTC
CASSNVGYYEQYF
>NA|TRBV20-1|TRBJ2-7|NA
TGCAGTGCTTACGCGGCGACGGGTGGAAACTACGAGCAGTACTTC
CSAYAATGGNYEQYF
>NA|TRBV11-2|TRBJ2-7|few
TGTGCCAGCAGCTTACATTGGAGAACAGACGAGCAGTACTTC
CASSLHWRTDEQYF
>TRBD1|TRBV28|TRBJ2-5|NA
TGTGCCAGCAGTTTTTGGGACAGGGAAGAGACCCAGTACTTC
CASSFWDREETQYF
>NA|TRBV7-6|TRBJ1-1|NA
TGTGCCAGCAGCTTTGGGGGGAGTTGGACTGAAGCTTTCTTT
CASSFGGSWTEAFF
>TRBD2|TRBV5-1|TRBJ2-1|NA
TGCGCCAGCAGCTTGGACGGGACTAGTCGGTATGAGCAGTTCTTC
CASSLDGTSRYEQFF
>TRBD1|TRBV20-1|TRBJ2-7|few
TGCAGTGCTAGAGGGGACAGGCCAACCTACGAGCAGTACTTC
CSARGDRPTYEQYF
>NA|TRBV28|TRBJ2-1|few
TGTGCCAGCAGTTGGGTCACCATCACCTACAATGAGCAGTTCTTC
CASSWVTITYNEQFF
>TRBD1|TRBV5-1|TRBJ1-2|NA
TGCGCCAGCAGCTTCGTCGGACAGGTTCGGGTTAACTATGGCTACACCTTC
CASSFVGQVRVNYGYTF
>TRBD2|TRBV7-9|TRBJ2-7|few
TGTGCCAGCAGCTCTAGCGGGAGGATCGACGAGCAGTACTTC
CASSSSGRIDEQYF
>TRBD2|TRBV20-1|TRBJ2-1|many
TGCAGTGCTCCTGCAAAACGACTAGCGGGCGAGCGAAGGGCTTACAATGAGCAGTTCTTC
CSAPAKRLAGERRAYNEQFF
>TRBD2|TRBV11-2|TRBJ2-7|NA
TGTGCCAGCAGCTTCCGGGGAGCGGGAGAGTCCTACGAGCAGTACTTC
CASSFRGAGESYEQYF
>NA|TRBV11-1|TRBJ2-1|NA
TGTGCCAGCAGCCCCGGGACGCCGGGTCTTCCTGAGCAGTTCTTC
CASSPGTPGLPEQFF
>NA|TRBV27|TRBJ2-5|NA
TGTGCCACGATGGGCCCGGGTGAGACCCAGTACTTC
CATMGPGETQYF
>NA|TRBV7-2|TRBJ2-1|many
TGTGCCAGCAGCTTAGGGGATTACAATGAGCAGTTCTTC
CASSLGDYNEQFF